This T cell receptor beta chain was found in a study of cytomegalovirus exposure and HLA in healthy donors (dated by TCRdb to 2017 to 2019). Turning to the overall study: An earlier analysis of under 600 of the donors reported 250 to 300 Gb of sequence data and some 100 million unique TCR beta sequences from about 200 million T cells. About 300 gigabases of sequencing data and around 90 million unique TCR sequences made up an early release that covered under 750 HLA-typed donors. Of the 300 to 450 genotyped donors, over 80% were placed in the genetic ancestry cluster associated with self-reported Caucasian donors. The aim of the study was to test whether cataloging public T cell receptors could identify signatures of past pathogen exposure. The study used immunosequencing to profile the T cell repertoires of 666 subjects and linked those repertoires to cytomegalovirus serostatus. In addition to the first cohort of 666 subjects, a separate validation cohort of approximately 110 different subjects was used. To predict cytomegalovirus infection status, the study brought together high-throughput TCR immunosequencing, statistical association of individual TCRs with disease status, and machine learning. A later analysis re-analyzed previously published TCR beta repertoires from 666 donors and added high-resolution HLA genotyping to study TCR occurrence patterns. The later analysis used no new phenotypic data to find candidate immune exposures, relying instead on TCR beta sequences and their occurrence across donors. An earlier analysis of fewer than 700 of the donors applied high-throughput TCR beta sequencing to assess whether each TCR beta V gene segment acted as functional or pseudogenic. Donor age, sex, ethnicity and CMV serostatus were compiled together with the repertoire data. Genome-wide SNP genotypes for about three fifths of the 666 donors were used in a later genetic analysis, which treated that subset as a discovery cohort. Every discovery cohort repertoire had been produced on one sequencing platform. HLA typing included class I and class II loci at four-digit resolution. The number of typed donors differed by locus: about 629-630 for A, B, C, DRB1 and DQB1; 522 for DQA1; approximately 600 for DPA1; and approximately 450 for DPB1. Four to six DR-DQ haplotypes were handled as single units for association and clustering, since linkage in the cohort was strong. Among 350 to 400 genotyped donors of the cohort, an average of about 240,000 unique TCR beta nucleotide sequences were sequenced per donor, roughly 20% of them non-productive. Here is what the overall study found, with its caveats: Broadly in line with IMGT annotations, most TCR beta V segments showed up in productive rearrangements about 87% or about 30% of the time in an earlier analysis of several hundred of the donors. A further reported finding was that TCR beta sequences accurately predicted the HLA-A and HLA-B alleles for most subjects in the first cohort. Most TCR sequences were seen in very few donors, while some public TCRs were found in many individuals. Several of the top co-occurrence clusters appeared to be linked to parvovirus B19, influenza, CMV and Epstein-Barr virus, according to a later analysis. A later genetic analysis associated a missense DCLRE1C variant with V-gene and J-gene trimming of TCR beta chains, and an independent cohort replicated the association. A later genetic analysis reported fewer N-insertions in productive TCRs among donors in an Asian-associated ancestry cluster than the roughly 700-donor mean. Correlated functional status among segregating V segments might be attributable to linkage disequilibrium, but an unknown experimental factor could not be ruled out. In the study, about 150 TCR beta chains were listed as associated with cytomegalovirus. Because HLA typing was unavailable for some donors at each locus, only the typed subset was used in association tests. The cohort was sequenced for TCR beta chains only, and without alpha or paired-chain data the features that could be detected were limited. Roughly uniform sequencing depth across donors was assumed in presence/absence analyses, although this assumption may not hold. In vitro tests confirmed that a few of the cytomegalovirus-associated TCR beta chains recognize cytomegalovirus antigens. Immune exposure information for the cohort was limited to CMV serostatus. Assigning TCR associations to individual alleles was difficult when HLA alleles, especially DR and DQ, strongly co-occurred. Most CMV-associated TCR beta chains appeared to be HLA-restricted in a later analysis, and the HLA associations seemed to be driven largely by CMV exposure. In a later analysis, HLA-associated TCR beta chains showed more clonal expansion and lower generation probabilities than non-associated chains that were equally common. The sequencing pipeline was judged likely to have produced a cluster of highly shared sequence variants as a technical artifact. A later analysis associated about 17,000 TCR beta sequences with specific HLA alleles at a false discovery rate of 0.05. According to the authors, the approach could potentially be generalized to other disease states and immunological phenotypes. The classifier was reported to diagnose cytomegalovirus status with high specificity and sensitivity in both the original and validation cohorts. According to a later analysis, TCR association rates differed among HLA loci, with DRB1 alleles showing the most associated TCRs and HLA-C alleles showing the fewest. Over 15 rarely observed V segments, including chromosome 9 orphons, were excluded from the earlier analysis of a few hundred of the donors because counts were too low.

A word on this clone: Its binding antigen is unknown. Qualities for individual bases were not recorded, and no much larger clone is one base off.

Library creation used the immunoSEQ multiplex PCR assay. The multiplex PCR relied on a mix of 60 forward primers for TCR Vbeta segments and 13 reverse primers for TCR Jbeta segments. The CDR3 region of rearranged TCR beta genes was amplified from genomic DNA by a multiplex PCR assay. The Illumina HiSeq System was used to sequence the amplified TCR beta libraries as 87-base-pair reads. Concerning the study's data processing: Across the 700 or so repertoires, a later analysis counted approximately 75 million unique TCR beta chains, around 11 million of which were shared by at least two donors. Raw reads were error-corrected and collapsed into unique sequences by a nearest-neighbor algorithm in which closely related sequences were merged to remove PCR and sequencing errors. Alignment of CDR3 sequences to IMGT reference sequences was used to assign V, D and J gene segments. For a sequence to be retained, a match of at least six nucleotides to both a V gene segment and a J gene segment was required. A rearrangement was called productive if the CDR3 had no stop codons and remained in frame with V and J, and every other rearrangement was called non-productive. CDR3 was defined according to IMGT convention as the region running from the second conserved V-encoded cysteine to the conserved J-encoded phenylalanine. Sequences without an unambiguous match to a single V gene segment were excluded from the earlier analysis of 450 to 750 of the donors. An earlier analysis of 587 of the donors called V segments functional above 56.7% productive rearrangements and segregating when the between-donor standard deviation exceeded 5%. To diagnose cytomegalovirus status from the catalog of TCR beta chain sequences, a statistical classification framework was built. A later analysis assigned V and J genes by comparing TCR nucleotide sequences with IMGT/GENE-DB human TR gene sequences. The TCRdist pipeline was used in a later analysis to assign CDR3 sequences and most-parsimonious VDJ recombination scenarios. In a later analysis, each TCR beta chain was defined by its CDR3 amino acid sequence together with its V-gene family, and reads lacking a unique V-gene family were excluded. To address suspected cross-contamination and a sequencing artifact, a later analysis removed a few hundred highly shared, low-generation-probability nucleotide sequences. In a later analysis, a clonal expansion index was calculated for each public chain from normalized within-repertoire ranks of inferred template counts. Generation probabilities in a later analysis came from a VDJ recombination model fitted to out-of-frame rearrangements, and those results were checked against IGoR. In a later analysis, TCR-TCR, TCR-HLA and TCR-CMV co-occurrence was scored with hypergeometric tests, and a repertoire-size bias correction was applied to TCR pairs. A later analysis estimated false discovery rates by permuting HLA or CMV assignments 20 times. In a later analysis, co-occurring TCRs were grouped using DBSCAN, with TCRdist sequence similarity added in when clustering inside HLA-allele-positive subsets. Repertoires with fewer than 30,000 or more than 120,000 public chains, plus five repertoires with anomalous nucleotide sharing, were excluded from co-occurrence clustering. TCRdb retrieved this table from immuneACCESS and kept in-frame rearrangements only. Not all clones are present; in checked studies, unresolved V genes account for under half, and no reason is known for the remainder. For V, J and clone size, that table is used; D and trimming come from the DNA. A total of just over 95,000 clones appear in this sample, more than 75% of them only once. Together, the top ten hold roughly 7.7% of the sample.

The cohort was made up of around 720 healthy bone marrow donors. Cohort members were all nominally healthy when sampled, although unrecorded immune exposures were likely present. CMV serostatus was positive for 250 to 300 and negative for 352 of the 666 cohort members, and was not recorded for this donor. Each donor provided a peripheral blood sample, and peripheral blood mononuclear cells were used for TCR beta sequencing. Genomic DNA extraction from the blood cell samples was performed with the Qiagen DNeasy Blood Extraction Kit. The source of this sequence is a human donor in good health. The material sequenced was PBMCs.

The encoded CDR3 is CASSQRGGTYNEQFF. The DNA sequence is TGTGCCAGCAGCCAAAGGGGCGGAACCTACAATGAGCAGTTCTTC. The rearrangement joined TRBV4-2 to TRBJ2-1, and possibly TRBD1, on 5 matching bases. Inclusive of the bounding cysteine and phenylalanine, the CDR3 is 15 residues long. Just CDR3 DNA is preserved here, 45 bases in frame from base 1. V is shortened by 2 bases, J by 2 bases, and the region joining them spans 10 bases. For CDR1 and CDR2, the germline V gene lists LGHNA and YNFKEQ.